This T cell receptor beta chain stems from a study of radiotherapy plus CTLA-4 blockade in lung cancer. Trimming left V 1 base short and J 6 bases short, with 13 bases between. The germline V gene encodes CDR1 SNHLY and CDR2 FYNNEI. CDR3 length: 15 residues. Some clones are missing from TCRdb's copy, which holds only in-frame ones; the method was immunoSEQ multiplex PCR. Of some 67,000 clones in the sample, approximately 76% are singletons; the top ten hold 16%. This sequence joins TRBV2 and TRBJ2-1; no clear D gene. Sequenced here: peripheral blood, sampled from a patient treated with radiotherapy plus ipilimumab. This TCR was sampled from a human donor with non-small cell lung cancer whose response to radiotherapy plus ipilimumab could not be evaluated. Some clones in this sample may be carry-over from other donors' samples. The CDR3 DNA reads TGTGCCAGCAGTGAAGGTAGCCCTGCAGTCAATGAGCAGTTCTTC. Its translation is CASSEGSPAVNEQFF.